This T cell receptor beta chain was captured by sequencing in a study of Graves' ophthalmopathy and Graves' hyperthyroidism. This clonotype was recorded many times. Its antigen is unknown. Points from the study as a whole: The 13-signature model separated ophthalmopathy from stable hyperthyroidism at just under 90% sensitivity and around 77% specificity.

The study amplified TCR beta CDR3 regions using RNA transcripts. Second-round multiplex PCR followed a first-round RT-PCR using HTBI primers. MiXCR, run by TCRdb on the multiplex PCR reads, gives a single entry per CDR3 protein. The sample shows about 480,000 distinct CDR3 sequences, under 15% of them seen only once. The specimen was blood. This sequence originates from a woman under 40 with Graves' ophthalmopathy.

The CDR3 spells CASRTGSHEQYF. The CDR3 DNA sequence: TGTGCCAGCAGGACAGGGTCCCACGAGCAGTACTTC. This chain joins TRBV27 and TRBJ2-7, with 7 positions matching TRBD1. Trimming cost V 6 bases and J 5 bases; bases outside gene matches: 4. Germline CDR1 MNHEY, CDR2 SMNVEV (reference sequence). The CDR3 has 12 residues.